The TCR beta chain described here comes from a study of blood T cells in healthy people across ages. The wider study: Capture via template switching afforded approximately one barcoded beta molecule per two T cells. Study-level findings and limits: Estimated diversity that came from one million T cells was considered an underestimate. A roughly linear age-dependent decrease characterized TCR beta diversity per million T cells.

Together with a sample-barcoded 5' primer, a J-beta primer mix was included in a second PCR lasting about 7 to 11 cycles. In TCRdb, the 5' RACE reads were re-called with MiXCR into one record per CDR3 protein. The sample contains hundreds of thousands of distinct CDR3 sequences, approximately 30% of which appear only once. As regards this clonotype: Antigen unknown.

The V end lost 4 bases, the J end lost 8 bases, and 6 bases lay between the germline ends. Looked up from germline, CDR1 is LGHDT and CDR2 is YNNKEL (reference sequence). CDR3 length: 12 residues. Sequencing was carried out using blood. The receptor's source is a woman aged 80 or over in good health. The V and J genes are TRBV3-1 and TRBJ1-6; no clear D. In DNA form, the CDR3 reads TGTGCCAGCAGCCCCCGAGATTCACCCCTCCACTTT. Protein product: CASSPRDSPLHF.